The entry below describes one T cell receptor (beta chain). This sample is drawn from a study of blood T cell repertoires in COVID-19. This CDR3 is 15 amino acids long. Trimming shortened V by 0 bases and J by 4 bases, and 10 bases separated the two germline ends. In germline, CDR1 is SGHTA, CDR2 FQGNSA. Method: immunoSEQ multiplex PCR; TCRdb's copy keeps in-frame clones and lacks some. The sample includes under 80,000 clones, roughly 80% of them seen just once. Followed over time, Seattle patients had been enrolled while infection was active. This rearrangement joins TRBV7-2 to TRBJ2-1; a possible D gene is TRBD2 (7 bases). The sequence derives from a man between 60 and 75 years old with COVID-19, enrolled during active disease. Sample: peripheral blood. This chain's CDR3 is CASSLAGGPYNEQFF. CDR3 DNA sequence: TGTGCCAGCAGCTTAGCGGGGGGGCCGTACAATGAGCAGTTCTTC.